The clone carrying this TCR beta chain turned up a few times. Primed by a sample-barcoded 5' primer and a J-beta primer mix, a second PCR proceeded for 7 to 11 cycles. TCRdb reanalysed the 5' RACE reads using MiXCR and keeps one entry per CDR3 protein. Of about 1.6 million distinct CDR3 sequences listed, roughly 32% are singletons. The V gene end was trimmed by 8 bases and the J gene end by 1 base; junction bases not matched to a gene: 2. The CDR3 extends over 13 amino acids. Germline CDR1 and CDR2: ENHRY and SYGVKD. The data originate from a study of blood T cells in healthy people across ages. The TCR was taken from a woman aged 25 to 39 in good health. The chain couples TRBV10-3 to TRBJ1-1; 9 bases agree with TRBD1. Sequenced input: blood. The CDR3 region is CAIWDRENTEAFF. Here the CDR3 DNA reads TGTGCCATCTGGGACAGGGAGAACACTGAAGCTTTCTTT.